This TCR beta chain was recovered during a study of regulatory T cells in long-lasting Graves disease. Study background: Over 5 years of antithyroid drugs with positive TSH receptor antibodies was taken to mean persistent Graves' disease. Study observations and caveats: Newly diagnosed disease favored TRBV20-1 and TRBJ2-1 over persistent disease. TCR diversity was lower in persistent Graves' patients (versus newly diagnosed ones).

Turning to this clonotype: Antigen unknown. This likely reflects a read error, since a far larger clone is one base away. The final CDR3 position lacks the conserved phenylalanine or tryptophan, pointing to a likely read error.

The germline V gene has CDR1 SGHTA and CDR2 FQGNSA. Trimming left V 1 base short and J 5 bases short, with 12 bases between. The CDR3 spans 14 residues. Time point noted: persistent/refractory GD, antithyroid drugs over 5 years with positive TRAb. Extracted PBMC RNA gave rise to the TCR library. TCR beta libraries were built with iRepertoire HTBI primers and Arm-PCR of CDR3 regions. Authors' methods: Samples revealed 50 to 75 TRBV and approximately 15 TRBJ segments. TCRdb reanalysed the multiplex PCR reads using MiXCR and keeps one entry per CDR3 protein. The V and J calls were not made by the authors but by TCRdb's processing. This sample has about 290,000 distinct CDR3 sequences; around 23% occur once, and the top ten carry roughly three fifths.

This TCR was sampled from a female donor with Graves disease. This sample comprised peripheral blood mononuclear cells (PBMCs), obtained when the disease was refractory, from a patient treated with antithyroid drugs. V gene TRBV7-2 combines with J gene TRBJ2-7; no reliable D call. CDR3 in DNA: TGTGCCAGCAGCTTAGGGAGCGATTTTGACGAGCAGTACTCC. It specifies CASSLGSDFDEQYS.